These 11 T cell receptor beta chains were sequenced from one sample in a study of chemoradiotherapy in HPV16-positive cancers. The data were produced by immunoSEQ multiplex PCR, yet TCRdb's version contains in-frame clones alone and is incomplete. The repertoire holds approximately 32,000 clones, with roughly nine tenths as singletons. Specimen: blood, collected from a patient who underwent chemoradiotherapy. These receptors all stem from a human donor with HPV-associated anogenital cancer.

The chain employs TRBV7-6 and TRBJ2-5; a possible D gene is TRBD1 (6 bases). In germline, CDR1 is SGHVS, CDR2 FNYEAQ. With 3 bases removed from V and 1 base from J, the gap between germline ends came to 15 bases. The CDR3 sequence is 16 residues long. The CDR3 spells CASSLRDMGVQETQYF. The CDR3 bases are TGTGCCAGCAGCTTGAGGGACATGGGGGTCCAAGAGACCCAGTACTTC.

In the case of this clone: Other DNA sequences in this sample translate to the same CDR3. The chain employs TRBV7-2 and TRBJ2-7, with 10 bases fitting TRBD1. With V trimmed by 4 bases and J by 4 bases, 7 bases remained unmatched. The CDR3 spans 15 residues. Germline CDR1 reads SGHTA; CDR2 reads FQGNSA. The CDR3 nucleotides are TGTGCCAGCAGCTCACGGACAGGGGGTCTATACGAGCAGTACTTC. Protein sequence: CASSSRTGGLYEQYF.

The chain is built from TRBV5-1 and TRBJ2-5, with unresolved D. Germline assignment: CDR1 SGHRS and CDR2 YFSETQ. Trimming removed 1 base from V and 5 bases from J, with 9 bases in between. This CDR3 is 13 amino acids long. CDR3 nucleotide sequence: TGCGCCAGCAGCTTGTCACTCCAGGAGACCCAGTACTTC. As protein: CASSLSLQETQYF.

This clone has just a few counts. The CDR3 is CASRGISSNYGYTF. The CDR3 DNA follows: TGTGCCAGCAGGGGGATTAGCTCTAACTATGGCTACACCTTC. The chain uses TRBV27 and TRBJ1-2, with D hard to call. Trimming removed 6 bases at V and 0 bases at J, with 11 bases between. CDR1 and CDR2 (germline): MNHEY, SMNVEV (reference sequence). The CDR3 spans 14 residues.

The V gene is TRBV12-5, the J gene TRBJ2-5; D unclear. The CDR3 length is 12 residues. The germline V and J ends were trimmed by 3 bases and 5 bases, with 7 bases remaining between them. CDR1 and CDR2 (germline): LGHNT, FRNRAP. CDR3: CASGFRTETQYF. CDR3 DNA: TGTGCTAGTGGTTTCAGGACGGAGACCCAGTACTTC.

A single count supports this clone. V and J are TRBV5-6 and TRBJ1-1; D gene ambiguous. The germline CDR1 and CDR2 sequences are SGHDT and YYEEEE. V lost 2 bases and J lost 6, with 11 bases in between. This CDR3 region has 13 residues. CDR3 nucleotides: TGTGCCAGCAGCTTCGAGGTACGGTCTGAAGCTTTCTTT. The encoded protein is CASSFEVRSEAFF.

This clone appeared once. The chain carries TRBV6-6 and TRBJ2-2, with a tentative D call TRBD2 (6 bases). V was shortened by 5 bases and J by 5 bases, with 15 bases between the two germline ends. Germline V gives CDR1 MNHNY, CDR2 SVGAGI (reference sequence). The CDR3 extends over 15 amino acids. The CDR3 DNA reads as TGTGCCAGCAGTCCAGAAGGCGGGGCGACCGGGGAGCTGTTTTTT. Protein product: CASSPEGGATGELFF.

The chain recombines TRBV27 with TRBJ2-2; 7 bases fit TRBD2. The germline V gene encodes CDR1 MNHEY and CDR2 SMNVEV (reference sequence). This CDR3 comprises 15 residues. V gave up 3 bases and J gave up 9 bases; unmatched junction bases: 10. CDR3 in DNA: TGTGCCAGCAGTTTCTCACTAGCGCCCGGCCGGGAGCTGTTTTTT. Amino acids: CASSFSLAPGRELFF.

The chain recombines TRBV2 with TRBJ2-2, with D perhaps matching TRBD2 (5 bases). V was pared by 7 bases and J by 1 base, with 10 bases between. CDR1 is SNHLY and CDR2 is FYNNEI in the germline V gene. CDR3 length: 14 amino acids. The DNA of the CDR3 is TGTGCCAGCACACTGCGGGTGAACACCGGGGAGCTGTTTTTT. Encoded protein: CASTLRVNTGELFF.

J is TRBJ2-1 and V is TRBV13; D gene unclear. Germline CDR1 is PRHDT and CDR2 is FYEKMQ (reference sequence). Trimming removed 5 bases from V and 7 bases from J, with 12 bases in between. The CDR3 length is 13 residues. CDR3 residues: CASSQRGENEQFF. For the CDR3, the DNA is TGTGCCAGCAGCCAACGCGGCGAAAATGAGCAGTTCTTC.

This chain links TRBV6-1 with TRBJ2-7, with 9 bases fitting TRBD1. The CDR3 is made up of 12 amino acids. Germline trimming cut 5 bases from V and 11 bases from J; bases unmatched to any gene: 7. Germline lookup yields CDR1 MNHNS and CDR2 SASEGT. The CDR3 coding sequence is TGTGCCAGCAGTTCTACAGGGGGCCGAGAGTACTTC. As protein: CASSSTGGREYF.